These T cell receptor beta chains were read from a single sample in a study of T cells in Graves' hyperthyroidism and ophthalmopathy. In TCRdb, the multiplex PCR reads were re-called with MiXCR into one record per CDR3 protein. The sample has about 160,000 distinct CDR3 sequences, less than 10% seen once; the top ten hold less than 25%. Sequencing was carried out using blood. The receptor source for this set is a woman between 18 and 30 years old with Graves' hyperthyroidism that later progressed to Graves' ophthalmopathy. Both conserved end residues are part of each CDR3. The order of the fields is J gene, V gene, CDR3 length, CDR3 protein.

>TRBJ1-3|TRBV30|17
CAWSLSLAGGAGNTIYF
>TRBJ2-2|TRBV11-1|18
CASSLGFFVVPNTGELFF
>TRBJ1-2|TRBV2|12
CASSERADGYTF
>TRBJ2-3|TRBV25-1|16
CASSDIGSYPPDTQYF
>TRBJ1-1|TRBV28|11
CASSLRIEAFF
>TRBJ2-2|TRBV30|14
CASTGTGGAGELFF
>TRBJ2-5|TRBV20-1|12
CSASLPGETQYF
>TRBJ2-7|TRBV19|14
CASSKQQLAYEQYF
>TRBJ1-2|TRBV2|14
CASSSGGFRDGYTF
>TRBJ2-7|TRBV20-1|14
CSARLAGGLYEQYF
>TRBJ2-7|TRBV10-3|14
CATDDRDSSYEQYF
>TRBJ2-3|TRBV20-1|17
CSARGGQVLTSTDTQYF
>TRBJ2-1|TRBV9|15
CASSAEGPGYNEQFF
>TRBJ2-7|TRBV5-1|14
CASSGGSTSLEQYF
>TRBJ1-1|TRBV24-1|14
CATSAGTLNTEAFF
>TRBJ2-7|TRBV4-2|14
CASSPGWGSYEQYF
>TRBJ2-3|TRBV20-1|13
CSSSRAVEDTQYF
>TRBJ1-2|TRBV29-1|12
CSVVEYNYGYTF
>TRBJ2-1|TRBV5-1|15
CASSLEAVPGVEQFF
>TRBJ1-3|TRBV5-4|14
CASSLGWDGNTIYF
>TRBJ1-1|TRBV20-1|14
CSARDYTGHTEAFF
>TRBJ2-7|TRBV20-1|13
CSARETGSYEQYF
>TRBJ2-3|TRBV7-3|16
CASSLMGGKAIDTQYF
>TRBJ1-4|TRBV3-1|15
CASSQDFSVGEKLFF
>TRBJ1-2|TRBV2|12
CASRRDRGGYTF
>TRBJ1-4|TRBV19|15
CASSPRTGSGEKLFF
>TRBJ2-4|TRBV6-2/TRBV6-3|14
CASSYRGVQNIQYF
>TRBJ2-7|TRBV27|9
CASGYEQYF
>TRBJ2-5|TRBV4-2|17
CASSQDGTGLPQETQYF
>TRBJ2-3|TRBV2|14
CASVGLASTDTQYF
>TRBJ2-7|TRBV29-1|14
CSVEGGYQSYEQYF
>TRBJ2-1|TRBV11-2|16
CASSLETGILFNEQFF
>TRBJ1-1|TRBV29-1|13
CSVEDLQGTEAFF
>TRBJ2-1|TRBV30|12
CAWGKSYNEQFF
>TRBJ2-5|TRBV20-1|13
CSASVDRKGTQYF
>TRBJ2-2|TRBV24-1|12
CATSEPTGELFF
>TRBJ2-7|TRBV27|14
CASSPNRGAKEQYF
>TRBJ1-5|TRBV7-2|13
CASSLAGSQTQHF
>TRBJ2-5|TRBV5-1|15
CASSLGLAGEGTQYF
>TRBJ1-6|TRBV6-2/TRBV6-3|14
CASSYLGVHSPLHF
>TRBJ1-1|TRBV2|14
CASSDYTPVTEAFF
>TRBJ1-4|TRBV28|15
CASSPPGDRGEKLFF
>TRBJ1-1|TRBV12-3/TRBV12-4|15
CASSPHRGIFTEAFF
>TRBJ2-7|TRBV7-8|16
CASSFGQGLGSYEQYF
>TRBJ1-2|TRBV19|17
CASRGGQGKEISYGYTF
>TRBJ1-6|TRBV28|14
CASLPGTVNSPLHF
>TRBJ1-2|TRBV7-9|13
CASSFPGKHGYTF
>TRBJ1-5|TRBV20-1|13
CSAKGTTNQPQHF
>TRBJ2-4|TRBV18|16
CASSPPTLIAKNIQYF
>TRBJ1-6|TRBV27|17
CARRQGTSSLCGSPLHF
>TRBJ2-7|TRBV3-1|16
CASSQYLKPGGDEQYF
>TRBJ1-2|TRBV30|13
CAWRGPTAYGYTF
>TRBJ1-6|TRBV7-7|13
CASSRDSYSPLHF
>TRBJ2-2|TRBV12-3/TRBV12-4|15
CASSFWEKRTGELFF
>TRBJ2-5|TRBV6-5|15
CASSYAGQSRETQYF
>TRBJ2-3|TRBV15|14
CATSRDPQADTQYF
>TRBJ1-5|TRBV4-1|14
CASSLDRRNQPQHF
>TRBJ1-6|TRBV3-1|16
CASGDLSSTYNSPLHF
>TRBJ2-2|TRBV12-3/TRBV12-4|16
CASSGRQGSNTGELFF